The clone carrying this T cell receptor (beta chain) was counted a few times. Antigen: not known. This entry comes from a study of CD8 T cells in ankylosing spondylitis. Findings and limits, study-wide: Roughly eight highly homologous variants made up a TCR beta motif that seemed to typify ankylosing spondylitis blood. Matched ankylosing spondylitis synovial fluid reportedly contained a significantly enriched population of disease-linked clones. Prior literature has documented some motif variants in synovial fluid and blood from reactive arthritis.

TCRdb itself ran the 5' RACE reads through MiXCR, one entry per CDR3 protein. The sample records about 540,000 distinct CDR3 sequences, about 13% being singletons. CDR1 KGHDR and CDR2 SFDVKD come from the germline V gene. Trimming removed 5 bases from V and 3 bases from J, with 10 bases in between. The CDR3 runs to 14 residues. Source material: blood, either unsorted or a sorted T cell fraction (not recorded which). The clonotype was recovered from a male donor with ankylosing spondylitis. V and J are TRBV24-1 and TRBJ1-5; no clear D gene. The CDR3 nucleotides read TGTGCCACCAGTGCCACCCAGTACAATCAGCCCCAGCATTTT. Protein product: CATSATQYNQPQHF.